These 5 T cell receptor beta chains came from one sample sequenced in a study of CD8 T cells in Susac syndrome. An amount of RNA that ranged from roughly 0.45 to 1 ug was reverse transcribed with random hexamers. Via MiXCR, TCRdb re-called the immunoSEQ multiplex PCR reads, giving one row per CDR3 protein. This sample has hundreds of thousands of distinct CDR3 sequences; 85% to 90% occur once, and the top ten carry about 0.12%. Sequencing input: CD8+ T cells from PBMCs. The receptors come from a human donor with multiple sclerosis.

The gene calls are TRBV28 and TRBJ2-7, with TRBD1 matching over 10 bases. The V gene's germline CDR1 is MDHEN and CDR2 SYDVKM. Trimming took 8 bases from V and 3 from J; bases not matched to a gene: 4. The CDR3 consists of 13 residues. The CDR3 region has the DNA TGTGCCAGCCTCCGGACAGGGGGCTACGAGCAGTACTTC. Residues: CASLRTGGYEQYF.

In its sample, this clonotype was seen a few times. The junction differs from germline at one of its ends, possibly a read error. The rearrangement joins TRBV6-5 to TRBJ2-6; perhaps D is TRBD1 or TRBD2 (5 bases each). Germline V CDR1 and CDR2: MNHEY, SVGAGI. This CDR3 is 16 amino acids long. The CDR3 here is CASSFGTGPGANVLTF. The CDR3 DNA is TGTGCCAGCAGTTTTGGGACGGGACCTGGCGCCAACGTCCTGACTTTC.

The chain carries TRBV29-1 and TRBJ1-1, with unresolved D. The V gene lost 7 bases and the J gene lost 6 bases, with 15 bases spanning the gap. The germline V gene encodes CDR1 SQVTM and CDR2 ANQGSEA. The CDR3 length is 12 residues. CDR3 in amino acids: CSGRGDPAEAFF. As DNA, the CDR3 is TGCAGCGGTCGTGGGGATCCCGCTGAAGCTTTCTTT.

This clonotype was seen only a few times. This chain uses TRBV27 with TRBJ2-1, with TRBD2 matching over 10 bases. Germline assignment: CDR1 MNHEY and CDR2 SMNVEV (reference sequence). J lost 4 bases, V lost 4 bases, and 4 bases had no gene match. The CDR3 has 15 residues. The CDR3 spells CASSSGLAVYNEQFF. The CDR3 nucleotides are TGTGCCAGCAGTTCCGGACTAGCGGTTTACAATGAGCAGTTCTTC.

This clonotype was observed a single time. The chain has TRBV27 and TRBJ2-1; TRBD2 agrees at 12 bases. Germline V gene data show CDR1 as MNHEY and CDR2 as SMNVEV (reference sequence). CDR3 length: 16 residues. The ends lost 3 bases at V and 5 bases at J; junction bases unmatched: 5. The CDR3 loop reads CASSLPSGRGNNEQFF. Written as DNA, the CDR3 is TGTGCCAGCAGTTTGCCTAGCGGGAGGGGGAACAATGAGCAGTTCTTC.